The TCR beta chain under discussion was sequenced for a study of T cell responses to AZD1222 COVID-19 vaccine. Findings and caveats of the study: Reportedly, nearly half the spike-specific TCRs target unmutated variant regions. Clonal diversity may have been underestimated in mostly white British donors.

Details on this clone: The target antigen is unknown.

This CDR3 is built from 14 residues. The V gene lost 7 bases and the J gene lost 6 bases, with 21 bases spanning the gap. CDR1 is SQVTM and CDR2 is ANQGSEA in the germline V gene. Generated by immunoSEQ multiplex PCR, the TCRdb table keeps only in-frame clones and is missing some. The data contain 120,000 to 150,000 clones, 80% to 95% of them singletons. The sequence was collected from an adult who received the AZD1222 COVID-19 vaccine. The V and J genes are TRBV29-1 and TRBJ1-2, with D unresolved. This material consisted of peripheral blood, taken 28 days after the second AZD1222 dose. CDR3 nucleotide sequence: TGCAGCGCCCAATTGTGGCCTTCCAGCGATGGCTACACCTTC. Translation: CSAQLWPSSDGYTF.